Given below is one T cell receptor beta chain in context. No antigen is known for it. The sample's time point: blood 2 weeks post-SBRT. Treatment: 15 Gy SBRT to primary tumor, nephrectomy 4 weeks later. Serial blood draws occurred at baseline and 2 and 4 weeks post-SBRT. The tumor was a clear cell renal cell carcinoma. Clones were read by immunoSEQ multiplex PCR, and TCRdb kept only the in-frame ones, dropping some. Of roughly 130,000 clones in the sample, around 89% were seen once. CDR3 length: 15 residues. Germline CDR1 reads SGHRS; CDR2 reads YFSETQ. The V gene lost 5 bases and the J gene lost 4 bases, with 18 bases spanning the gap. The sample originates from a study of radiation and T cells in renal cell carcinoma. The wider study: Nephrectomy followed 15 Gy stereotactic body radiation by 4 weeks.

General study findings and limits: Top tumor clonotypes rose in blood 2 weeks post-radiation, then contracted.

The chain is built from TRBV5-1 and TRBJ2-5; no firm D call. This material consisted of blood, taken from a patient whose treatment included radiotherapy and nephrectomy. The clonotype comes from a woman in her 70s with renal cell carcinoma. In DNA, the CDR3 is TGCGCCAGCAGTCCTCCCCTCGTTAGTCGAGAGACCCAGTACTTC. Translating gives CASSPPLVSRETQYF.